Listed below are T cell receptor beta chains from one sample, sequenced in a study of blood T cells in healthy people across ages. TCRdb analysed the 5' RACE reads with MiXCR anew, one entry per CDR3 protein. The table has about 1.8 million distinct CDR3 sequences, just under 50% seen once. Sequencing was performed on blood. These receptors were taken from a woman aged 40-49 years in good health. Each CDR3 is given with its conserved first and last residue. A D gene is named only where the DNA matches it firmly. Not every row has a clone size; where given, it reads once, few, many or a size class.

TRBV6-6	TRBD2	TRBJ2-1	NA	TGTGCCAGCGGGAGCGGGGGCCACAGCTCCTACAATGAGCAGGTCTTC	CASGSGGHSSYNEQVF
TRBV29-1	NA	TRBJ2-4	many	TGCAGCGTTCCGGGGCTAGCCAAAAACATTCAGTACTTC	CSVPGLAKNIQYF
TRBV20-1	TRBD2	TRBJ2-5	NA	TGCAGTGCTTACGAGGGGACTAGCGGGGGGAAGACCCAGTACTTC	CSAYEGTSGGKTQYF
TRBV19	TRBD1	TRBJ2-7	NA	TGTGCCAGTAGTACCACAGGGGGCGCGTACAATGAGCAGTACTTC	CASSTTGGAYNEQYF
TRBV7-2	NA	TRBJ1-5	few	TGTGCCAGCAGCTTATCGCTAAGAGGGCATCAGCCCCAGCATTTT	CASSLSLRGHQPQHF
TRBV4-1	NA	TRBJ2-7	NA	TGCGCCAGCAGCCACTCGGACAGCCGCTACGAGCAGTACTTC	CASSHSDSRYEQYF
TRBV2	NA	TRBJ1-2	once	TGTGCCAGCGGTGACACTTCTAACTATGGCTACACCTTC	CASGDTSNYGYTF
TRBV20-1	TRBD2	TRBJ2-1	NA	TGCAGTGCTCAACTAGCGGCGAGCTCCTACAATGAGCAGTTCTTC	CSAQLAASSYNEQFF
TRBV25-1	TRBD1	TRBJ2-6	NA	TGTGCCAGCAGATACACAGGGGGCGCTGGGGCCAACGTCCTGACTTTC	CASRYTGGAGANVLTF
TRBV7-2	TRBD1	TRBJ2-1	few	TGTGCCAGCAGCCGTGACAGGGGGACAGATGAGCAGTTCTTC	CASSRDRGTDEQFF
TRBV20-1	NA	TRBJ1-2	few	TGCAGTGCCGGGCCGTCCGGGCAGGAGAACGGCTACACCTTC	CSAGPSGQENGYTF
TRBV6-1	TRBD1	TRBJ1-6	NA	TGTGCCAGCAGTCAGACAGGGGCTTATGGTGTGTCACCCCTCCACTTT	CASSQTGAYGVSPLHF
TRBV25-1	TRBD1	TRBJ1-2	few	TGTGCCAGCAGTACAGGGGCAGACTATGGCTACACCTTC	CASSTGADYGYTF
TRBV11-1	TRBD2	TRBJ2-7	NA	TGTGCCAGCAGCGGGGAGGGGACCTACGAGCAGTACTTC	CASSGEGTYEQYF
TRBV20-1	NA	TRBJ2-1	once	TGCAGTGCTAGAGTGACGCTAGATTACAATGAGCAGTTCTTC	CSARVTLDYNEQFF
TRBV20-1	NA	TRBJ2-1	many	TGCAGTGCCGTCGGGGGCTGGGGATACAATGAGCAGTTCTTC	CSAVGGWGYNEQFF
TRBV28	TRBD2	TRBJ2-4	few	TGTGCCAGCACTAGCGGGGGCCCCTCAAACATTCAGTACTTC	CASTSGGPSNIQYF
TRBV28	NA	TRBJ2-5	NA	TGTGCCAGCTGCGCCGGGATATGGGAGACCCAGTACTTC	CASCAGIWETQYF
TRBV2	NA	TRBJ1-1	NA	TGTGCCACCCTGAGGGACTCCAACCCCACTGAAGCTTTCTTT	CATLRDSNPTEAFF
TRBV28	TRBD1	TRBJ2-5	NA	TGTGCCAGCGCAGGGAGACAGGGATCTCGAGAGACCCAGTACTTC	CASAGRQGSRETQYF
TRBV7-2	NA	TRBJ1-2	NA	TGTGCCAGCAGCTACCGGGACGGAACCCCCTATGGCTACACCTTC	CASSYRDGTPYGYTF
TRBV24-1	TRBD2	TRBJ2-1	NA	TGTGCCACCAGTGATCTAGCGGGGGGGACACAGTTCTTC	CATSDLAGGTQFF
TRBV15	NA	TRBJ2-5	NA	TGTGCCACCAGCAGACCACAAGACAGTCAAGAGACCCAGTACTTC	CATSRPQDSQETQYF
TRBV7-9	NA	TRBJ1-1	NA	TGTGCCAGCAGCTTAACCGAGACTGAAGCTTTCTTT	CASSLTETEAFF
TRBV6-1	TRBD2	TRBJ2-4	NA	TGTGCCAGCAGTGAACTTCCGGGACTAGCGGGGGGGCCCGCCAAAAACATTCAGTACTTC	CASSELPGLAGGPAKNIQYF
TRBV9	NA	TRBJ2-6	few	TGTGCCAGCAGCGTCCGGGCTAGCTCTGGGGCCAACGTCCTGACTTTC	CASSVRASSGANVLTF
TRBV4-2	TRBD1	TRBJ1-4	few	TGTGCCAGCAGCCAGGGGACAGGGACTAATGAAAAACTGTTTTTT	CASSQGTGTNEKLFF
TRBV6-1	NA	TRBJ2-3	NA	TGTGCCAGCAGTGAAGCGACAACGCAGTATTTT	CASSEATTQYF
TRBV12-3/TRBV12-4	TRBD1	TRBJ1-2	NA	TGTGCCAGCAGGTTAAACAGGGGAGACTATGGCTACACCTTC	CASRLNRGDYGYTF
TRBV4-3	TRBD2	TRBJ2-3	NA	TGCGCCAGCAGCCACGGACCGAGCGGGGGCGTCGGGGATACGCAGTATTTT	CASSHGPSGGVGDTQYF
TRBV10-2	TRBD1	TRBJ1-2	NA	TGCGCCAGCAGTGAACAGGGGGGACATTATGGCTACACCTTC	CASSEQGGHYGYTF
TRBV20-1	NA	TRBJ2-7	NA	TGCAGTGCTACCCCAGACGCCTACGAGCAGTACTTC	CSATPDAYEQYF
TRBV7-3	NA	TRBJ2-5	NA	TGTGCCAGCAGCCCATCGGGCGGGGAAGGAGAGACCCAGTACTTC	CASSPSGGEGETQYF
TRBV25-1	NA	TRBJ2-5	few	TGTGCCAGCAGTGAATTCGAGGGGGAGACCCAGTACTTC	CASSEFEGETQYF
TRBV3-1	NA	TRBJ1-4	NA	TGTGCCAGCAGCCACAGGAGTCCTAATGAAAAACTGTTTTTT	CASSHRSPNEKLFF
TRBV7-9	TRBD1	TRBJ2-7	NA	TGTGCCAGCAGCGCAGCCCTGACCGGGACAGAGTCCTACGAGCAGTACTTC	CASSAALTGTESYEQYF
TRBV27	NA	TRBJ2-7	few	TGTGCCAGCAGTCCCGGGACTGGCCCCAGGGAGCAGTACTTC	CASSPGTGPREQYF
TRBV5-1	NA	TRBJ2-5	NA	TGCGCCAGCAGCCATCCCGAAGAGACCCAGTACTTC	CASSHPEETQYF
TRBV7-2	TRBD2	TRBJ2-5	many	TGTGCCAGCAGTTCCATAGCGGGGCAAGAGACCCAGTACTTC	CASSSIAGQETQYF
TRBV6-5	NA	TRBJ1-5	NA	TGTGCCAGCAGACCCTTCCGCGATAGCAATCAGCCCCAGCATTTT	CASRPFRDSNQPQHF
TRBV10-1	TRBD1	TRBJ2-5	few	TGCGCCAGCAGTGGTGGGACAGGGCTACCCCAAGAGACCCAGTACTTC	CASSGGTGLPQETQYF
TRBV5-1	TRBD2	TRBJ2-5	NA	TGCGCCAGCAGCCCGCTGTCTAGCGGGGTCCAAGAGACCCAGTACTTC	CASSPLSSGVQETQYF
TRBV20-1	NA	TRBJ2-4	NA	TGCAGTGCTAGTAACAGAGAGGAGGTTAAAAACATTCAGTACTTC	CSASNREEVKNIQYF
TRBV5-6	NA	TRBJ2-2	NA	TGTGCCAGCAGCGTTGGGACTTACACCGGGGAGCTGTTTTTT	CASSVGTYTGELFF
TRBV4-3	NA	TRBJ2-7	NA	TGCGCCAGCAGCCAAGTCCATGATAGCTCCTTTGAGCAGTACTTC	CASSQVHDSSFEQYF
TRBV20-1	TRBD1	TRBJ2-1	few	TGCAGTGCTCAGGGGGATACAAGCAATGAGCAGTTCTTC	CSAQGDTSNEQFF
TRBV13	NA	TRBJ2-5	NA	TGTGCCAGCAGCTTTTACACTAGCACGGAGACCCAGTACTTC	CASSFYTSTETQYF
TRBV11-1	NA	TRBJ2-1	NA	TGTGCCAGCAGCTCGCCCCCAGGTTCCTACAATGAGCAGTTCTTC	CASSSPPGSYNEQFF
TRBV6-5	TRBD1	TRBJ2-7	NA	TGTGCCAGCAGTTACTCAACCGGGACAGGGAGGGACGAGCAGTACTTC	CASSYSTGTGRDEQYF
TRBV6-5	NA	TRBJ1-1	NA	TGTGCCAGCAGTTCCATAAACACTGAAGCTTTCTTT	CASSSINTEAFF